Listed here is a single TCR beta chain. Its antigen remains unidentified. This sample was included in a study of shared clonotypes between healthy human individuals. Study in general: The plates for each donor numbered three CD4 naive, three CD4 memory, two CD8 naive and one CD8 memory.

Source study methods: From ImmunoSEQ came sequences covering only the junction and carrying no quality scores, so filtering differed. The protocol was immunoSEQ multiplex PCR, while the TCRdb copy is restricted to in-frame clones and leaves out a portion. D and trimming were read from the DNA, whereas the V and J calls and clone size are those reported in that table. This sample has about 2.4 million clones, with under 95% found just once. A CD45RA+ naive subset and a CD45RA-negative memory subset were split from CD4+ cells. The V and J ends lost 2 bases and 5 bases respectively, with 10 bases between them. Germline values: CDR1 SGHTA, CDR2 FQGTGA. The CDR3 runs 13 residues. Study-wide results and limits: Shared across a few donors were around 5% of the naive CD4 clonotypes.

Material for sequencing was naive CD4+ T cells from PBMCs. Subset indicated: CD45RA+ positively selected. The TCR originated in a man aged 18 to 29 in good health. Some clones in this sample may be carry-over from other donors' samples. This chain uses TRBV7-3 with TRBJ2-7; the D gene is possibly TRBD2 (5 bases). CDR3 bases: TGTGCCAGCAGCTTAGATATCGGGGACGAGCAGTACTTC. This translates into CASSLDIGDEQYF.